This TCR beta chain was obtained from a study of identical twins. Broader study findings: Weaker excess twin sharing was seen among beta out-of-frame sequences.

With template switching, a universal primer site was added, and the cDNA carried unique molecular identifiers. From the 5' RACE reads, TCRdb called clonotypes with MiXCR, one entry per CDR3 protein. The table records hundreds of thousands of distinct CDR3 sequences, 5.5% to 8% of them present only once. The V end lost 6 bases, the J end lost 5 bases, and 25 bases lay between the germline ends. CDR3 length: 17 amino acids. This clonotype was seen ten or more times. Its target is not known. This same sample was also part of a study on yellow fever vaccine responses in identical twins.

The TCR was taken from a woman younger than 30 in good health. The sequenced material came from memory (CD45RO+) T cells sorted from blood. The chain has TRBV12-3 or TRBV12-4 and TRBJ2-5, with D perhaps matching TRBD1 or TRBD2 (8 bases each). As DNA, the CDR3 is TGTGCCAGCAGCCGCCGGGGGGGACAGGAAATCCCCGAGACCCAGTACTTC. Translated, it gives CASSRRGGQEIPETQYF.